The 9 T cell receptor beta chains listed next were all sequenced from one sample in a study of cytomegalovirus exposure and HLA in healthy donors. 60 Vbeta and 13 Jbeta primers were used in PCR. Sequencing used immunoSEQ multiplex PCR; TCRdb keeps in-frame clones, though not all of them. The sample has about 150,000 clones, around three quarters seen once; the top ten hold around 2.2%. Sequences were obtained from PBMCs. The source is a man between 35 and 55 years old in good health and CMV-seronegative.

The chain is built from TRBV11-2 and TRBJ1-4, with unresolved D. The germline V gene has CDR1 SGHAT and CDR2 FQNNGV. Trimming removed 2 bases from V and 3 bases from J, with 7 bases in between. CDR3 length equals 14 residues. The CDR3 reads CASSLLAANEKLFF. The CDR3 DNA reads TGTGCCAGCAGCTTACTGGCGGCTAATGAAAAACTGTTTTTT.

The V call is TRBV7-9, the J call TRBJ2-7; 9 bases are shared with TRBD1. CDR1 SEHNR and CDR2 FQNEAQ come from the germline V gene (reference sequence). J was trimmed by 2 bases and V by 9 bases; bases with no gene match: 8. The CDR3 spans 14 residues. In DNA form, the CDR3 reads TGTGCCAGTGAGCGAGGACAGGGGCCCTACGAGCAGTACTTC. Translated: CASERGQGPYEQYF.

The chain joins TRBV7-6 to TRBJ1-3; D is unresolved. The V gene lost 1 base and the J gene lost 3 bases, with 7 bases spanning the gap. This CDR3 has 14 residues. The germline V gene has CDR1 SGHVS and CDR2 FNYEAQ. Here the CDR3 reads CASSLDRFGNTIYF. Written as DNA, the CDR3 is TGTGCCAGCAGCTTAGACAGATTTGGAAACACCATATATTTT.

The chain combines TRBV15 with TRBJ2-1; D remains unclear. The V and J ends lost 0 bases and 1 base respectively, with 10 bases between them. The germline V gene encodes CDR1 LNHNV and CDR2 YYDKDF (reference sequence). This CDR3 spans 16 amino acids. The CDR3 loop is CATSRDRSGSYNEQFF. The DNA for the CDR3 is TGTGCCACCAGCAGAGATCGGAGTGGGTCCTACAATGAGCAGTTCTTC. The entire variable domain, with the rest obtained from reference TRBV15 and TRBJ2-1, is as follows: DAMVIQNPRYQVTQFGKPVTLSCSQTLNHNVMYWYQQKSSQAPKLLFHYYDKDFNNEADTPDNFQSRRPNTSFCFLDIRSPGLGDTAMYLCATSRDRSGSYNEQFFGPGTRLTVL.

V is TRBV6-5 and J is TRBJ1-2; no reliable D call. The germline gives CDR1 MNHEY, CDR2 SVGAGI. This CDR3 contains 15 residues. With 0 bases removed from V and 0 bases from J, the gap between germline ends came to 8 bases. The CDR3 is CASSYSPGPNYGYTF. The CDR3 DNA reads TGTGCCAGCAGTTACTCACCAGGTCCTAACTATGGCTACACCTTC.

This chain joins TRBV7-6 and TRBJ1-5; D might be TRBD1 (6 bases). The ends were cut back, 0 bases at V and 4 bases at J, with 10 bases in the middle. Germline V gene lookup returns CDR1 SGHVS and CDR2 FNYEAQ. The CDR3 length is 15 residues. The CDR3 DNA is TGTGCCAGCAGCTTAGCGGCAGGGGCAAATCAGCCCCAGCATTTT. Its translation is CASSLAAGANQPQHF.

V is TRBV4-3 and J is TRBJ1-1; a weak D match, TRBD1 (6 bases). CDR1 LGHNA and CDR2 YSLEER come from the germline V gene. Trimming stripped 3 bases from V and 5 bases from J, with 16 bases between. This CDR3 comprises 15 residues. CDR3 loop: CASSQGHLLYTEAFF. The CDR3 DNA reads TGCGCCAGCAGCCAGGGACACCTCCTTTATACTGAAGCTTTCTTT.

The V gene is TRBV5-1, the J gene TRBJ1-1; 11 bases align to TRBD1. This CDR3 is built from 14 residues. Germline-derived CDR1 and CDR2 are SGHRS and YFSETQ. Trimming at V came to 7 bases and at J to 3 bases, leaving 5 bases not matched to a gene. In DNA, the CDR3 is TGCGCCAGCCTCGGGGGACAGGGGGACACTGAAGCTTTCTTT. It yields the protein CASLGGQGDTEAFF.

The V and J genes are TRBV2 and TRBJ1-4, with TRBD1 matching over 7 bases. The CDR3 sequence is 15 residues long. V lost 0 bases, J lost 8 bases, and 6 bases stayed unmatched. In germline, CDR1 is SNHLY, CDR2 FYNNEI. The CDR3 DNA sequence: TGTGCCAGCAGTGAAGCGGCAGGGGGGTACGAAAAACTGTTTTTT. Translating it yields CASSEAAGGYEKLFF.